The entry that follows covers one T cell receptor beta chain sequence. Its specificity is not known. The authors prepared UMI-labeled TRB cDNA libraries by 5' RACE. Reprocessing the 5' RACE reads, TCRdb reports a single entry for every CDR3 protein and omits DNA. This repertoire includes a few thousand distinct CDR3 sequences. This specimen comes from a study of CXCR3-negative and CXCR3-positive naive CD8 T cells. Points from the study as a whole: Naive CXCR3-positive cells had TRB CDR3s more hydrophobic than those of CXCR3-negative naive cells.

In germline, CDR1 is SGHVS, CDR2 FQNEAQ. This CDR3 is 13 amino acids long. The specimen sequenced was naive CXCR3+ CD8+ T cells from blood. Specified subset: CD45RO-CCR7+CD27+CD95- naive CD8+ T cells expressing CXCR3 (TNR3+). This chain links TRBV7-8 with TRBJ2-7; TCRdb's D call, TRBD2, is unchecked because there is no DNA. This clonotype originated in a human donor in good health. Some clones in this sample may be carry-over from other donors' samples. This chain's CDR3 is CASTFLEGSEQYF.